This TCR beta chain was recorded in a study of T cell changes during pregnancy in multiple sclerosis. Clones were read by immunoSEQ multiplex PCR, and TCRdb kept only the in-frame ones, dropping some. Of more than 15,000 clones in the sample, 89% were seen once. Germline V gives CDR1 MDHEN, CDR2 SYDVKM. This CDR3 is 15 amino acids long. After removal of 3 bases from V and 3 bases from J, the junction contained 6 bases not matched to a gene. Specimen: CD8+ T cells from peripheral blood mononuclear cells, collected in the second trimester of pregnancy. The receptor was isolated from a female donor in good health, enrolled as a control in a pregnancy study. J is TRBJ2-7 and V is TRBV28; 9 bases agree with TRBD1. As DNA, the CDR3 is TGTGCCAGCAGTTTCGGGACAGGGACAGACTACGAGCAGTACTTC. Translation gives CASSFGTGTDYEQYF.